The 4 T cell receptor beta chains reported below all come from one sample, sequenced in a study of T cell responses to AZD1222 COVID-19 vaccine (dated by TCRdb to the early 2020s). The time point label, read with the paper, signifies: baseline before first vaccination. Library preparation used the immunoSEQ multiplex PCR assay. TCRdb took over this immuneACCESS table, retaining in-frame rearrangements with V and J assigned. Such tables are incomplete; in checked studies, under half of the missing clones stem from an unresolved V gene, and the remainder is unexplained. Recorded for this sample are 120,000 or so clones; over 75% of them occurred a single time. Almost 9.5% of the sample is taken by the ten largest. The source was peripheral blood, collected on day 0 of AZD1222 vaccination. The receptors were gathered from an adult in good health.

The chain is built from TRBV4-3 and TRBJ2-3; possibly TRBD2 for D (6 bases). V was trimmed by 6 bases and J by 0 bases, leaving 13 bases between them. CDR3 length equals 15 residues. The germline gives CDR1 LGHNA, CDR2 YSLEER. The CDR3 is CASSRDFASTDTQYF. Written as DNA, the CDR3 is TGCGCCAGCAGTCGGGACTTCGCTAGCACAGATACGCAGTATTTT.

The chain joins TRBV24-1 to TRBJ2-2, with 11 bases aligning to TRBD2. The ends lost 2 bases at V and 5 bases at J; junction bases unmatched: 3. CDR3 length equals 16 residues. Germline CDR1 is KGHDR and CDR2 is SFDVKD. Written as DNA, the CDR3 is TGTGCCACCAGTGATTCCCTAGCGGGAGGTACCGGGGAGCTGTTTTTT. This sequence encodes CATSDSLAGGTGELFF.

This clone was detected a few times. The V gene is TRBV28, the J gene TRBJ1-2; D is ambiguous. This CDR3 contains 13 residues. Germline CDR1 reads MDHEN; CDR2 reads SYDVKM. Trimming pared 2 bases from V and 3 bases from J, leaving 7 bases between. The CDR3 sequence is CASSLGVDYGYTF. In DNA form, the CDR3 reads TGTGCCAGCAGTTTAGGGGTAGACTATGGCTACACCTTC.

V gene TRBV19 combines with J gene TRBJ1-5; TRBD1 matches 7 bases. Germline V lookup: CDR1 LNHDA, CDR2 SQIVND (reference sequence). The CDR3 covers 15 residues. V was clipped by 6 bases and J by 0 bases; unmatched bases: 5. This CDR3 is CASSDRAYSNQPQHF. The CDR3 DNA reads TGTGCCAGTAGCGACAGGGCTTATAGCAATCAGCCCCAGCATTTT.